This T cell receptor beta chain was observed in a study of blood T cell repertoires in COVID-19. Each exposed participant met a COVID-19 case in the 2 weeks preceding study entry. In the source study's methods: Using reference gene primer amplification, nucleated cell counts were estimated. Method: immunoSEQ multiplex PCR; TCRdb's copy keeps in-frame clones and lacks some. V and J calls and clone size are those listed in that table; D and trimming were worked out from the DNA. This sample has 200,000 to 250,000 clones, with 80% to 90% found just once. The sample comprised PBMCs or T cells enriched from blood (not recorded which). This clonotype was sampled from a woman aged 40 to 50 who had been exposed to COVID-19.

The CDR3 coding sequence is TGTGCAACCTTACCAGGGAGGTCCTACGAGCAGTACTTC. This translates into CATLPGRSYEQYF. This chain joins TRBV28 and TRBJ2-7; D may be TRBD2 (6 bases). The CDR3 extends over 13 amino acids. In germline, CDR1 is MDHEN, CDR2 SYDVKM.